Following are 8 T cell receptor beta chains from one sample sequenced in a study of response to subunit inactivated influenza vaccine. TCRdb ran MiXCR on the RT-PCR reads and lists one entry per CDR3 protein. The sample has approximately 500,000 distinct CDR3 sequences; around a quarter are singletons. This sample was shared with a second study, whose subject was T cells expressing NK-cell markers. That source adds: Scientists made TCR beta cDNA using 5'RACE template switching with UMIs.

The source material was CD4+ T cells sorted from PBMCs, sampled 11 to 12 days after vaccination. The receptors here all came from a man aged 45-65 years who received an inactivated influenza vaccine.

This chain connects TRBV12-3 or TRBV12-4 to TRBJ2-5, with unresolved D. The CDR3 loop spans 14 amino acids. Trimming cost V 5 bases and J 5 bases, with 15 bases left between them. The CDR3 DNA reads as TGTGCCAGCAGTCTAGGACCGAAGAGGGAGACCCAGTACTTC. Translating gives CASSLGPKRETQYF.

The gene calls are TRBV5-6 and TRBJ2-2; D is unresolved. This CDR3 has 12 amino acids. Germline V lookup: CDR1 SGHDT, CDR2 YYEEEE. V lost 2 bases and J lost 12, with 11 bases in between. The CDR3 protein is CASSFGRAKLFF. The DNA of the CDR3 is TGTGCCAGCAGCTTCGGTCGCGCGAAGCTGTTTTTT. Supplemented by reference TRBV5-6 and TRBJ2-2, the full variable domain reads DAGVTQSPTHLIKTRGQQVTLRCSPKSGHDTVSWYQQALGQGPQFIFQYYEEEERQRGNFPDRFSGHQFPNYSSELNVNALLLGDSALYLCASSFGRAKLFFGEGSRLTVL.

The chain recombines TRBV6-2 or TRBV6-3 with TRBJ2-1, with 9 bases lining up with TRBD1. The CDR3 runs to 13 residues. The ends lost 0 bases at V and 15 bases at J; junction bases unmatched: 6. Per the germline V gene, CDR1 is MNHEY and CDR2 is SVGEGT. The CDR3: CASSYSTRQGVFF. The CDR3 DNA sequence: TGTGCCAGCAGTTACTCGACGAGACAGGGGGTGTTCTTC.

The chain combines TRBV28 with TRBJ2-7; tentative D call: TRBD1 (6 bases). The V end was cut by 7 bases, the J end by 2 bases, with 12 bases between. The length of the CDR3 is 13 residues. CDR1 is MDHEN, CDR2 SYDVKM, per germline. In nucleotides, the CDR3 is TGTGCCAGCACCCCAGGGGCCACCTACGAGCAGTACTTC. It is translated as CASTPGATYEQYF.

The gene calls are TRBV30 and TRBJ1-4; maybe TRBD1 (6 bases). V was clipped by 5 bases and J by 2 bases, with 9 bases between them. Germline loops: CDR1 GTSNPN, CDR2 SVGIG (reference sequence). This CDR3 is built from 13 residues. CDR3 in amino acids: CAWSRGTNEKLFF. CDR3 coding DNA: TGTGCCTGGTCAAGGGGGACTAATGAAAAACTGTTTTTT.

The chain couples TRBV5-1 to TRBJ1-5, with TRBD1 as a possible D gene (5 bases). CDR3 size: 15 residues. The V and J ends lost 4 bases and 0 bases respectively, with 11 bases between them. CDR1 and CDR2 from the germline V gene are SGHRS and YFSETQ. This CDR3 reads CASSPGPNSNQPQHF. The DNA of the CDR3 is TGCGCCAGCAGCCCGGGACCGAATAGCAATCAGCCCCAGCATTTT.

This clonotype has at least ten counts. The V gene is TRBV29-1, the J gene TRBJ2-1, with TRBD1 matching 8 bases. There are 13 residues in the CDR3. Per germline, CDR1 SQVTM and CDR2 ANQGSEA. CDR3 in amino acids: CSAGTGQGHEQFF. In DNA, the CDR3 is TGCAGTGCCGGGACAGGCCAGGGGCATGAGCAGTTCTTC.

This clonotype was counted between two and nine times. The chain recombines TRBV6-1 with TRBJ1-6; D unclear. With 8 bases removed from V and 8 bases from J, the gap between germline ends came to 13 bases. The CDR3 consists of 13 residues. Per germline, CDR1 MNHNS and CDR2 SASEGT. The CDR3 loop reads CASGGFGDSPLHF. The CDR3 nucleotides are TGTGCCAGCGGAGGCTTCGGCGATTCACCCCTCCACTTT.